A single sample is the source of the 16 T cell receptor beta chains below, sequenced in a study of tumor-infiltrating lymphocytes in primary liver carcinoma. Synthesis of TCR beta cDNA was carried out from approximately 470 ng total RNA with a constant-region primer. Three-round nested multiplex PCR performed with slightly modified ARM-PCR produced the TCR beta libraries. The first two PCR rounds used TRBV1-TRBV30 primers with a Cbeta primer, 10 cycles each. TCRdb re-called the multiplex PCR reads with MiXCR, one entry per CDR3 protein. Here the sample spans tens of thousands of distinct CDR3 sequences, over 65% being singletons. Scientists recovered RNA and DNA together from roughly 20-30 mg of unsorted bulk tissue. The sequenced sample consisted of liver tumor tissue from sampling region 5. This sample's subset: tumor region T5, tumor centre. Every receptor here comes from a man aged 35-49 years with primary liver carcinoma and hepatitis B virus infection.

Points on this clonotype: A read error may produce the germline difference seen at one junction end. V is TRBV29-1 and J is TRBJ2-1; possibly TRBD2 for D (6 bases). The V gene's germline CDR1 is SQVTM and CDR2 ANQGSEA. The CDR3 spans 12 residues. The CDR3 loop reads CSVDRDWRKQFF. The CDR3 DNA sequence: TGCAGTGTTGACCGGGACTGGCGAAAGCAGTTCTTC.

This clonotype has a count of ten or more. The rearrangement uses TRBV14 and TRBJ1-4; no clear D gene. This CDR3 region has 13 residues. Germline CDR1 SGHDN, CDR2 FVKESK. V lost 1 base and J lost 9, with 9 bases in between. The CDR3 protein is CASSQGSTQKLFF. The CDR3 DNA reads as TGTGCCAGCAGCCAAGGTTCGACACAAAAACTGTTTTTT.

As to this clonotype: The conserved phenylalanine or tryptophan normally closing the CDR3 is absent here, so this likely arose from a read error. This chain links TRBV11-3 with TRBJ2-3; 14 bases map to TRBD2. Germline V gives CDR1 SGHNT, CDR2 YENEEA. The CDR3 spans 18 residues. CDR3 in amino acids: CASSLGLAGGGSSDTQYS. Written as DNA, the CDR3 is TGCGCCAGCAGCCTAGGACTAGCGGGAGGAGGAAGCTCAGATACGCAGTATTCT.

There are a few counts of this clonotype. The chain joins TRBV15 to TRBJ2-2; 7 bases fit TRBD2. Germline V gene lookup returns CDR1 LNHNV and CDR2 YYDKDF (reference sequence). This CDR3 has 16 residues. Unmatched junction bases numbered 8, after V lost 0 bases and J lost 7 bases. For the CDR3, the DNA is TGTGCCACCAGCAGAGATCTTGCGGGAGCGGGCGGGGAGCTGTTTTTT. Protein: CATSRDLAGAGGELFF.

This clonotype was observed many times. This sequence joins TRBV7-9 and TRBJ2-7; 7 bases match TRBD1. Trimming took 7 bases from V and 2 from J; bases not matched to a gene: 8. This CDR3 has 14 amino acids. Looked up from germline, CDR1 is SEHNR and CDR2 is FQNEAQ (reference sequence). DNA of the CDR3: TGTGCCAGCACCGCACAGGGGTCCCCCTACGAGCAGTACTTC. Translated, it gives CASTAQGSPYEQYF. The full variable domain, rest sourced from reference TRBV7-9 and TRBJ2-7, is DTGVSQNPRHKITKRGQNVTFRCDPISEHNRLYWYRQTLGQGPEFLTYFQNEAQLEKSRLLSDRFSAERPKGSFSTLEIQRTEQGDSAMYLCASTAQGSPYEQYFGPGTRLTVT.

A word on this clonotype: No conserved phenylalanine or tryptophan is present at the end of the CDR3, so a read error is the likely explanation. Here the CDR3 reads CASSLSMGIPYEQYL. The CDR3 coding sequence is TGTGCCAGCAGCCTATCTATGGGAATACCCTACGAGCAGTACTTA. The J gene is TRBJ2-7, the V gene TRBV11-2; D is ambiguous. The CDR3 totals 15 residues. Per the germline V gene, CDR1 is SGHAT and CDR2 is FQNNGV. The V and J ends lost 5 bases and 2 bases respectively, with 16 bases between them.

This sequence joins TRBV4-1 and TRBJ1-1; no clear D gene. Trimming pared 0 bases from V and 4 bases from J, leaving 18 bases between. CDR1 is MGHRA and CDR2 is YSYEKL in the germline V gene. The length of the CDR3 is 17 residues. The CDR3 bases are TGCGCCAGCAGCCAAGACCCCTCGAGGGCCTGGAGCACTGAAGCTTTCTTT. Translated: CASSQDPSRAWSTEAFF.

A word on this clonotype: The junction departs from germline at one end; a sequencing error may be responsible. The chain combines TRBV29-1 with TRBJ2-1, with D possibly matching TRBD2 (5 bases). Germline-derived CDR1 and CDR2 are SQVTM and ANQGSEA. The CDR3 runs to 13 residues. The CDR3 DNA follows: TGCAGCGTTGATGCTCAGCGGAGCAATGAGCAGTCCTTC. Encoded protein: CSVDAQRSNEQSF.

This clonotype has just a few counts. It may be a read error: a sequence one base away is much more abundant. The chain joins TRBV6-1 to TRBJ1-1; TRBD1 aligns across 9 bases. Germline loops: CDR1 MNHNS, CDR2 SASEGT. The CDR3 has 14 residues. CDR3 loop: CASSLQGARTEASF. For the CDR3, the DNA is TGTGCCAGCAGTCTACAGGGGGCGAGAACTGAAGCTTCCTTT.

This clonotype was detected only once. The junction does not match germline at one end; this may be a read error. The V gene is TRBV29-1, the J gene TRBJ2-7, with 10 bases identical to TRBD1. In germline, CDR1 is SQVTM, CDR2 ANQGSEA. There are 14 residues in the CDR3. CDR3 sequence reads: CSVARQGATYEHYF. CDR3 DNA: TGCAGTGTAGCCAGACAGGGGGCAACCTACGAGCATTACTTC.

To note about this clonotype: A read error may produce the germline difference seen at one junction end. CDR3 in amino acids: CASSSGANTETFF. The CDR3 bases are TGCGCCAGCAGCTCTGGGGCTAACACTGAAACTTTCTTT. The chain combines TRBV5-1 with TRBJ1-1; possible D gene TRBD1, 5 bases. This CDR3 is 13 amino acids long. Germline V lookup: CDR1 SGHRS, CDR2 YFSETQ.

This clonotype was recorded at least ten times. The chain combines TRBV5-4 with TRBJ2-5; D might be TRBD1 or TRBD2, each matching 5 bases. The germline V and J ends were trimmed by 4 bases and 5 bases, with 9 bases remaining between them. This CDR3 is built from 12 residues. The germline gives CDR1 SGHNT, CDR2 YYREEE (reference sequence). The chain's CDR3 is CASSPGRETQYF. In DNA form, the CDR3 reads TGTGCCAGCAGCCCGGGACGCGAGACCCAGTACTTC.

This clonotype was found a few times. The V call is TRBV7-2, the J call TRBJ2-3; 7 bases map to TRBD2. Germline V gives CDR1 SGHTA, CDR2 FQGNSA. There are 15 residues in the CDR3. V was clipped by 5 bases and J by 6 bases; unmatched bases: 11. For the CDR3, the DNA is TGTGCCAGCAGCGGTTTGGAGCGGGATAGGGATACGCAGTATTTT. It codes for CASSGLERDRDTQYF.

With respect to this clonotype: Likely a read error: the CDR3 ends without its conserved phenylalanine or tryptophan. Because the CDR3's place on the DNA is in doubt, the DNA is left out and the CDR3 is given as listed by TCRdb. The chain employs TRBV6-5 and TRBJ2-2; TRBD1 was called by the table and not checked on the DNA. Germline V gene sequence: CDR1 MNHEY, CDR2 SVGAGI. Termini included, the CDR3 measures 17 amino acids. This CDR3 reads CASSLRPPGVNTGELFS.

Only one count was recorded for this clonotype. This is likely a read error, given that the CDR3 carries no conserved phenylalanine or tryptophan at its end. No DNA is shown, since the ends of the CDR3 on it are uncertain; the CDR3 is the one TCRdb lists. The chain employs TRBV6-1 and TRBJ2-1. 11 amino acids form the CDR3, both terminal residues included. Germline V CDR1 and CDR2: MNHNS, SASEGT. This CDR3 is CASSLPTEQSS.

There are many counts of this clonotype. This chain uses TRBV5-1 with TRBJ2-1, with a weak D call TRBD2 (5 bases). The CDR3 runs to 13 residues. CDR1 SGHRS and CDR2 YFSETQ come from the germline V gene. The V and J ends lost 2 bases and 7 bases respectively, with 10 bases between them. CDR3 coding DNA: TGCGCCAGCAGCTTCGGACTTCAAAATGAGCAGTTCTTC. This codes for CASSFGLQNEQFF.